This TCR beta chain was sequenced for a study of T cells in Graves' hyperthyroidism and ophthalmopathy. About the study: Blood was drawn when the patient was first diagnosed and still untreated.

General study findings and limits: Ophthalmopathy prediction by the model preceded onset by a median roughly 6 months.

V lost 4 bases and J lost 4; bases outside the gene matches: 6. The CDR3 covers 16 residues. Germline CDR1 SGHRS, CDR2 YFSETQ. Amplified TCR beta CDR3 regions derived from RNA transcripts. Using the HTBI primer set, a first-round RT-PCR was run on the TCR CDR3. TCRdb passed the multiplex PCR reads through MiXCR, listing each CDR3 protein once. The data hold around 190,000 distinct CDR3 sequences, with about 17% observed a single time. This clonotype was detected many times. Its target is unknown. The PBMCs were sourced from fresh peripheral blood (around 9.3 ml). The specimen was blood. This chain uses TRBV5-1 with TRBJ2-3; 13 bases are a match to TRBD2. The clonotype was recovered from a woman between 45 and 60 years old with Graves' hyperthyroidism. CDR3 region: CASSGGLAGSADTQYF. DNA for the CDR3: TGCGCCAGCAGCGGGGGACTAGCGGGAAGCGCAGATACGCAGTATTTT.